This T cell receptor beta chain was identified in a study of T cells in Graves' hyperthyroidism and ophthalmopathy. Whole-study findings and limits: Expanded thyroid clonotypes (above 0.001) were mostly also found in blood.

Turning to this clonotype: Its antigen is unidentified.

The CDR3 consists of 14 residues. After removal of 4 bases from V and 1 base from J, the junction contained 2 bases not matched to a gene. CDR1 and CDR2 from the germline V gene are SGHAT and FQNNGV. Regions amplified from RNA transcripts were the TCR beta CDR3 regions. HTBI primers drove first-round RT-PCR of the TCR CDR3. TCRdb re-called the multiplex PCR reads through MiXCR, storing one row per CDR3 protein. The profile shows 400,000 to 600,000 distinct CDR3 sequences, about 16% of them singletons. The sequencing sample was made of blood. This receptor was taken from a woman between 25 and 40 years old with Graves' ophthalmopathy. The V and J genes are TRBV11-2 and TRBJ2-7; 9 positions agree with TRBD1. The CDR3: CASSWTGASYEQYF. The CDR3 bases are TGTGCCAGCAGCTGGACAGGGGCATCCTACGAGCAGTACTTC.